Listed below are T cell receptor beta chains from one sample, sequenced in a study of shared clonotypes between healthy human individuals. Only in-frame clones appear in the TCRdb table, and some are missing; sequencing was by immunoSEQ multiplex PCR. The data contain some 2 million clones, less than 95% of them singletons. The sequenced sample consisted of naive CD8+ T cells sorted from blood. The receptors originated from a man younger than 35 in good health. Both conserved end residues are part of each CDR3. A D gene is named only where the DNA matches it firmly. Size values are once, few and many counts, or a class for expanded clones, and some rows have none.

TRBD1	TRBV19	TRBJ1-4	.	TGTGCCAGCCAGGGTCCGGGACAGCCTAATGAAAAACTGTTTTTT	CASQGPGQPNEKLFF
.	TRBV4-1	TRBJ2-7	.	TGCGCCAGCAGCCAAGGGTTGGGTCGCGAGCAGTACTTC	CASSQGLGREQYF
.	TRBV5-6	TRBJ2-7	once	TGTGCCAGCAGCTCAGGGGAGGAGTTACTCTACGAGCAGTACTTC	CASSSGEELLYEQYF
.	TRBV19	TRBJ2-6	.	TGTGCCAGTAGTCAAAGGGCGGCCAACGTCCTGACTTTC	CASSQRAANVLTF
.	TRBV5-1	TRBJ2-5	once	TGCGCCAGCAGCGAGGATGGCGGGGTGAAGACCCAGTACTTC	CASSEDGGVKTQYF
.	TRBV10-3	TRBJ2-7	few	TGTGCCATCAGACAGAGGGTCCGGGCGGACGAGCAGTACTTC	CAIRQRVRADEQYF
.	TRBV10-3	TRBJ2-2	.	TGTGCCCACGATAAGGGCACCGGGGAGCTGTTTTTT	CAHDKGTGELFF
TRBD2	TRBV5-4	TRBJ2-3	.	TGTGCCAGCAGTGAGCGGGATAGCACAGATACGCAGTATTTT	CASSERDSTDTQYF
.	TRBV28	TRBJ2-7	.	TGTGCCAGCAGTCCTCGGGGTTACCACGAGCAGTACTTC	CASSPRGYHEQYF
TRBD2	TRBV5-8	TRBJ2-7	.	TGTGCCAGCAGCTTGGAAGGCGGGAGAAGCCCCTACGAGCAGTACTTC	CASSLEGGRSPYEQYF
.	TRBV21-1	TRBJ1-1	.	TGTGCCAGTACAACGACAGACATGAACACTGAAGCTTTCTTT	CASTTTDMNTEAFF
TRBD1	TRBV19	TRBJ2-1	.	TGTGCCAGTACGACAGGGTTGGATGAGCAGTTCTTC	CASTTGLDEQFF
TRBD2	TRBV2	TRBJ2-1	.	TGTGCCACGGGACTAGACTACAATGAGCAGTTCTTC	CATGLDYNEQFF
.	TRBV10-3	TRBJ2-7	.	TGTGCCATCAGTGAAGTAGGGCGGAGCTACGAGCAGTACTTC	CAISEVGRSYEQYF
.	TRBV7-9	TRBJ2-5	.	TGTGCCAGCAGCCCCTTGGTCGGGGACCAAGAGACCCAGTACTTC	CASSPLVGDQETQYF
TRBD2	TRBV27	TRBJ2-1	.	TGTGCCAGCAGTTTCGGGGGGGCGGGTGAGCAGTTCTTC	CASSFGGAGEQFF
.	TRBV4-1	TRBJ1-2	.	TGCGCCAGCAGCCAAGTACCCTTGGTCGGCGGCTACACCTTC	CASSQVPLVGGYTF
TRBD2	TRBV19	TRBJ2-7	.	TGTGCCAGTAGTACGACTAGCGGGAGCTCCTACGAGCAGTACTTC	CASSTTSGSSYEQYF
TRBD2	TRBV27	TRBJ2-3	.	TGTGCCAGCAAGGCCCTCGGTAGCGGGGAAACCACAGATACGCAGTATTTT	CASKALGSGETTDTQYF
.	TRBV4-1	TRBJ1-2	.	TGCGCCAGCAGCCAAGATCAGAGGGGTGGCTACACCTTC	CASSQDQRGGYTF
.	TRBV2	TRBJ2-7	.	TGTGCCAGCACGAGCCGGGAAGCATACGAGCAGTACTTC	CASTSREAYEQYF
TRBD2	TRBV5-6	TRBJ2-7	.	TGTGCCAGCAGCTGGAGTCCCGGGACTAGTCTATACGAGCAGTACTTC	CASSWSPGTSLYEQYF
.	TRBV5-6	TRBJ2-7	.	TGTGCCAGCAGCCTGGACAGCCCGGGCGAGCAGTACTTC	CASSLDSPGEQYF
TRBD2	TRBV15	TRBJ2-5	.	TGTGCCACCAGCAGTGGATTCGGACTAGCTGAGGAAGAGACCCAGTACTTC	CATSSGFGLAEEETQYF
.	TRBV19	TRBJ2-3	.	TGTGCCAGTAGTAGGCCGGGAAGCACAGATACGCAGTATTTT	CASSRPGSTDTQYF
.	TRBV6-5	TRBJ1-2	.	TGTGCCAGCAGTTTCCGACGGACCAACTATGGCTACACCTTC	CASSFRRTNYGYTF
.	TRBV7-9	TRBJ2-7	.	TGTGCCAGCAGCTTAGCGGACGGGCCCCAAACCTACGAGCAGTACTTC	CASSLADGPQTYEQYF
.	TRBV28	TRBJ2-2	.	TGTGCCAGTCTAACGGGGGCAGAGCTGAACACCGGGGAGCTGTTTTTT	CASLTGAELNTGELFF
.	TRBV7-9	TRBJ2-7	.	TGTGCCAGCAGAAAGGGGGGGCTCTCCTACGAGCAGTACTTC	CASRKGGLSYEQYF
TRBD1	TRBV30	TRBJ2-7	.	TGTGCCTGGAGTGTACTCGGGACAGGGGACGAGCAGTACTTC	CAWSVLGTGDEQYF
TRBD1	TRBV27	TRBJ1-2	.	TGTGCCAGCAGTTTAAATCGGGACAGGGCCCTGAAAAAATCTGGCTACACCTTC	CASSLNRDRALKKSGYTF
TRBD1	TRBV13	TRBJ2-3	.	TGTGCCAGCAGCTGGGGGGACAGGGGAAACACAGATACGCAGTATTTT	CASSWGDRGNTDTQYF
.	TRBV9	TRBJ2-7	.	TGTGCCAGCAGCGTAGCTGGAGGGTCAGATGAGCAGTACTTC	CASSVAGGSDEQYF
.	TRBV27	TRBJ1-5	.	TGTGCCAGCAGTTTGGGGGTTATCAATCAGCCCCAGCATTTT	CASSLGVINQPQHF
.	TRBV5-1	TRBJ1-1	.	TGCGCCAGCAGCTTGGGGGGGAATGCTGAAGCTTTCTTT	CASSLGGNAEAFF
.	TRBV7-9	TRBJ2-5	.	TGTGCCAGCAGCTTAGACAGGGAAAAGACCCAGTACTTC	CASSLDREKTQYF
.	TRBV21-1	TRBJ2-7	.	TGTGCCAGCAGCATCCAGGGTTTTTCCTACGAGCAGTACTTC	CASSIQGFSYEQYF
.	TRBV19	TRBJ1-1	.	TGTGCCAGTGACGGTAGCCTGGGCATGAACACTGAAGCTTTCTTT	CASDGSLGMNTEAFF
.	TRBV9	TRBJ1-2	.	TGTGCCAGCAGCGTAGCTGCGTGGGGCTACACCTTC	CASSVAAWGYTF
.	TRBV27	TRBJ2-6	.	TGTGCCAGCGGGTCTGGATCCCCATTGGGGGCCAACGTCCTGACTTTC	CASGSGSPLGANVLTF
.	TRBV2	TRBJ1-4	.	TGTGCCAGCAGTGGGGGTTGGGAGAATGAAAAACTGTTTTTT	CASSGGWENEKLFF
.	TRBV27	TRBJ1-6	.	TGTGCCAGCAGTGTGGAGGGAGTTCTTGATCCCCTCCACTTT	CASSVEGVLDPLHF
.	TRBV5-3	TRBJ2-3	once	TGTGCCAGAAGCTTGGTCGGTCCAAGGACCGCAGATACGCAGTATTTT	CARSLVGPRTADTQYF
.	TRBV19	TRBJ2-3	.	TGTGCCAGTAGTATAGTACTAGCAGGCGATACGCAGTATTTT	CASSIVLAGDTQYF
.	TRBV6-5	TRBJ1-2	.	TGTGCCAGCAGGCTCGCGGAGGACTATGGCTACACCTTC	CASRLAEDYGYTF
.	TRBV30	TRBJ1-1	once	TGTGCCTGGAGTGCATGGACTGAAGCTTTCTTT	CAWSAWTEAFF
.	TRBV4-2	TRBJ2-3	.	TGTGCCAGCAGCCAAGACGGATCTTACGCGGGAGATACGCAGTATTTT	CASSQDGSYAGDTQYF
.	TRBV4-3	TRBJ2-7	.	TGCGCCAGCAGCCAAGAATCCGGGTCCTCCTACGAGCAGTACTTC	CASSQESGSSYEQYF
TRBD1	TRBV7-9	TRBJ2-5	.	TGTGCCAGCAGCGACCGGGACAGGGGGTACCAAGAGACCCAGTACTTC	CASSDRDRGYQETQYF
.	TRBV7-2	TRBJ2-7	.	TGTGCCAGCAGCTCTACGGGAACCGGCGAGCAGTACTTC	CASSSTGTGEQYF
.	TRBV7-2	TRBJ1-5	.	TGTGCCAGCAGCTCCTATGACGGAAGCAATCAGCCCCAGCATTTT	CASSSYDGSNQPQHF